The rows below give T cell receptor beta chains drawn from one sample of a study of T cell responses to AZD1222 COVID-19 vaccine. The method was immunoSEQ multiplex PCR; TCRdb's version includes in-frame clones alone and lacks a portion of them. The repertoire consists of 140,000 to 150,000 clones, with approximately 92% occurring once and the leading ten covering about 1.5%. Sample: peripheral blood, taken on day 0 of AZD1222 vaccination. The receptors were gathered from an adult in good health. Both conserved end residues are part of each CDR3. D genes are given only for firm matches. A row's size may be missing; if present it is once, few, many or a size class.

NA	TRBD1	TRBV19	TRBJ2-1	TGTGCCAGTAGGCGGATGGGACAGCCCTCCTACAATGAGCAGTTCTTC	CASRRMGQPSYNEQFF
once	NA	TRBV24-1	TRBJ2-1	TGTGCCACCAGTGAGGGGGGGCGCGACAATGAGCAGTTCTTC	CATSEGGRDNEQFF
NA	NA	TRBV5-4	TRBJ2-1	TGTGCCAGCATCCAGGACCGAAACAATGAGCAGTTCTTC	CASIQDRNNEQFF
NA	NA	TRBV5-6	TRBJ1-3	TGTGCCAGCAGCTTGTTGACACTAGCCTCTGGAAACACCATATATTTT	CASSLLTLASGNTIYF
once	TRBD2	TRBV9	TRBJ2-5	TGTGCCAGCAGCGTAGCCGGGAGGGGGGAGACCCAGTACTTC	CASSVAGRGETQYF
NA	NA	TRBV18	TRBJ1-5	TGTGCCAGCTCACCGGATCAGGTGGTAGGTCAGCCCCAGCATTTT	CASSPDQVVGQPQHF
NA	NA	TRBV6-1	TRBJ1-2	TGTGCCAGCAGTGAAGCCCTGGGGCAGAGCGTCTATGGCTACACCTTC	CASSEALGQSVYGYTF
NA	NA	TRBV5-5	TRBJ2-1	TGTGCCAGCAGCTTGGTCAGGGATTATGAGCAGTTCTTC	CASSLVRDYEQFF
NA	NA	TRBV28	TRBJ1-4	TGTGCCAGCAGTCGACAGTACCTAGGAAAACTGTTTTTT	CASSRQYLGKLFF
NA	TRBD1	TRBV5-4	TRBJ2-3	TGTGCCAGCAGCGGACGGACAGGGCGAGGAGATACGCAGTATTTT	CASSGRTGRGDTQYF
once	NA	TRBV13	TRBJ1-6	TGTGCCAGCAGCTTAGAGGAAGAAGATAATTCACCCCTCCACTTT	CASSLEEEDNSPLHF
few	TRBD2	TRBV7-9	TRBJ2-3	TGTGCCAGCAGACGCGGGACTAGCGATAGAACAGATACGCAGTATTTT	CASRRGTSDRTDTQYF
NA	NA	TRBV11-1	TRBJ1-1	TGTGCCAGCACCCATAGACAGGCGCGGGCGAACACTGAAGCTTTCTTT	CASTHRQARANTEAFF
NA	NA	TRBV7-9	TRBJ1-3	TGTGCCAGCAGCTTAACAGGGTCCGGAAACACCATATATTTT	CASSLTGSGNTIYF
NA	NA	TRBV30	TRBJ2-7	TGTGCCTGGGGGACGGGATCCCACGAGCAGTACTTC	CAWGTGSHEQYF
once	TRBD2	TRBV7-2	TRBJ2-7	TGTGCCAGCAGCTTAGTGGGAGGGGAACTAGCGGGGGTCGCTAACGAGCAGTACTTC	CASSLVGGELAGVANEQYF
NA	NA	TRBV7-8	TRBJ1-5	TGTGCCAGCACCCCCTCGGGGCCTCATCAGCCCCAGCATTTT	CASTPSGPHQPQHF
NA	TRBD1	TRBV7-8	TRBJ2-7	TGTGCCAGCAGCTTAGTATGGGGGACGTGGACAGGGGGTACCGAGCAGTACTTC	CASSLVWGTWTGGTEQYF
NA	NA	TRBV7-9	TRBJ1-2	TGTGCCAGCAGCCATACCTTAGAGAACTATGGCTACACCTTC	CASSHTLENYGYTF
NA	TRBD1	TRBV3-1/TRBV3-2	TRBJ1-3	TGTGCCAGCAGCCAAGAATACAGGGGTTCTGGAAACACCATATATTTT	CASSQEYRGSGNTIYF
NA	NA	TRBV5-1	TRBJ1-5	TGCGCCAGCAGCTTGGGAAATCAGGGTCAGCCCCAGCATTTT	CASSLGNQGQPQHF
NA	TRBD1	TRBV6-6	TRBJ2-2	TGTGCCAGCAGACAGGGGGATCCCGGGGAGCTGTTTTTT	CASRQGDPGELFF
NA	TRBD1	TRBV7-2	TRBJ2-7	TGTGCCAGCAGCTTAGACGGACAGGGGTACGAGCAGTACTTC	CASSLDGQGYEQYF
NA	NA	TRBV14	TRBJ2-2	TGTGCCAGCAGCCAAGATCCGACAGGCGCAAACACCGGGGAGCTGTTTTTT	CASSQDPTGANTGELFF
NA	TRBD1	TRBV2	TRBJ1-2	TGTGCCAGCAGTGAACAGGGACAGGGTACGGGCTACACCTTC	CASSEQGQGTGYTF
NA	NA	TRBV30	TRBJ1-1	TGTGCCTGGAACCGAAGAGGGCGCACTGAAGCTTTCTTT	CAWNRRGRTEAFF
NA	NA	TRBV7-9	TRBJ1-2	TGTGCCAGCAGTTCAGGGGTCCCGTTAGGAAACACCTTC	CASSSGVPLGNTF
NA	NA	TRBV27	TRBJ1-2	TGTGCCAGCGGAGACAGGTACTATGGCTACACCTTC	CASGDRYYGYTF
NA	TRBD2	TRBV6-1	TRBJ2-5	TGTGCCAGCAGTGAGCCGGGACTAGCGGGAGTTCTGGCGGAGACCCAGTACTTC	CASSEPGLAGVLAETQYF
once	TRBD1	TRBV29-1	TRBJ2-7	TGCAGCGTTGGGACAGGGTTCCACGAGCAGTACTTC	CSVGTGFHEQYF
NA	TRBD1	TRBV18	TRBJ1-1	TGTGCCAGCTCACCAGGCACAGGGGGCGTACATAGGACTGAAGCTTTCTTT	CASSPGTGGVHRTEAFF
NA	NA	TRBV6-5	TRBJ1-3	TGTGCCAGCTCACTTTCGGGTGGAAACACCATATATTTT	CASSLSGGNTIYF